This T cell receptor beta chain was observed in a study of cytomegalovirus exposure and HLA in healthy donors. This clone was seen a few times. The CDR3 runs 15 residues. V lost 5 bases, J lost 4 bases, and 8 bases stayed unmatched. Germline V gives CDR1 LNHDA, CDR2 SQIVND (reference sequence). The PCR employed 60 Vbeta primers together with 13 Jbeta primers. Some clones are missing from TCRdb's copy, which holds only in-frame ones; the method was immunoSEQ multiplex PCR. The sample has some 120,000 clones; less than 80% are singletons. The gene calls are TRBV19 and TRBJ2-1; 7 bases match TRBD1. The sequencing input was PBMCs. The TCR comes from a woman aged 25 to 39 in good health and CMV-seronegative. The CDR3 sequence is CASSLGTAIYNEQFF. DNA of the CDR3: TGTGCCAGTAGTCTCGGGACAGCGATTTACAATGAGCAGTTCTTC. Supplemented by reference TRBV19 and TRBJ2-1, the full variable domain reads DGGITQSPKYLFRKEGQNVTLSCEQNLNHDAMYWYRQDPGQGLRLIYYSQIVNDFQKGDIAEGYSVSREKKESFPLTVTSAQKNPTAFYLCASSLGTAIYNEQFFGPGTRLTVL.